The 4 T cell receptor beta chains below all came from one sample that was sequenced in a study of T cells in Graves' hyperthyroidism and ophthalmopathy. From RNA transcripts, TCR beta CDR3 regions were amplified. First-round RT-PCR targeting the TCR CDR3 was performed with the HTBI primer set. TCRdb ran MiXCR on the multiplex PCR reads and lists one entry per CDR3 protein. The table shows around 540,000 distinct CDR3 sequences, with around 46% occurring only once. Material for sequencing was peripheral blood or thyroid tissue (not recorded which). The source is a woman aged 18-29 years with Graves' hyperthyroidism.

The genes are TRBV2 and TRBJ2-5; D is perhaps TRBD2 (6 bases). The CDR3 has 15 residues. The V gene lost 7 bases and the J gene lost 2 bases, with 17 bases spanning the gap. CDR1 SNHLY and CDR2 FYNNEI come from the germline V gene. DNA of the CDR3: TGTGCCAGCATGACGGGACCTGGGGGGCAAGAGACCCAGTACTTC. Translated, it gives CASMTGPGGQETQYF. Combining the CDR3 with reference TRBV2 and TRBJ2-5 gives the whole variable domain EPEVTQTPSHQVTQMGQEVILRCVPISNHLYFYWYRQILGQKVEFLVSFYNNEISEKSEIFDDQFSVERPDGSNFTLKIRSTKLEDSAMYFCASMTGPGGQETQYFGPGTRLLVL.

This clonotype has at least ten counts. This chain joins TRBV7-9 and TRBJ2-6; D is uncertain. Germline values: CDR1 SEHNR, CDR2 FQNEAQ (reference sequence). The CDR3 has 15 amino acids. V lost 5 bases and J 0 bases, leaving 8 bases between the germline ends. The CDR3 DNA sequence: TGTGCCAGCAGCCTGGACGGCTCTGGGGCCAACGTCCTGACTTTC. Its protein product is CASSLDGSGANVLTF.

This clonotype was picked up many times. The rearrangement joins TRBV7-6 to TRBJ1-5; the D gene is possibly TRBD1 (5 bases). Trimming left V 5 bases short and J 0 bases short, with 11 bases between. CDR1 and CDR2 from the germline V gene are SGHVS and FNYEAQ. This CDR3 is 15 amino acids long. Here the CDR3 reads CASSRGADSNQPQHF. CDR3 DNA sequence: TGTGCCAGCAGCCGAGGGGCGGATAGCAATCAGCCCCAGCATTTT.

The chain joins TRBV25-1 to TRBJ1-2; TRBD1 matches 7 bases. Germline assignment: CDR1 MGHDK and CDR2 SYGVNS. The CDR3 covers 14 residues. Trimming at V came to 8 bases and at J to 3 bases, leaving 9 bases not matched to a gene. CDR3 DNA sequence: TGTGCCAGCTGGACGGGACAGCGACACTATGGCTACACCTTC. Amino acid sequence: CASWTGQRHYGYTF.